The 8 T cell receptor beta chains reported below all come from one sample, sequenced in a study of OX40 agonist ivuxolimab in advanced cancers. Measured with immunoSEQ multiplex PCR; TCRdb has only the in-frame clones, and not every one. The sample has about 25,000 clones; 70% to 90% are singletons. Sequences were derived from CD4+ or CD8+ T cells sorted from blood, sampled in a trial of the OX40 agonist ivuxolimab. These receptors all come from an adult with an advanced solid tumor such as melanoma, head and neck, liver or kidney cancer.

The chain has TRBV15 and TRBJ2-3, with TRBD2 matching 8 bases. Trimming took 5 bases from V and 2 from J; bases not matched to a gene: 6. Per the germline V gene, CDR1 is LNHNV and CDR2 is YYDKDF (reference sequence). This CDR3 spans 15 amino acids. CDR3 bases: TGTGCCACCAGCGGCGGGCGGGAGGTCACAGATACGCAGTATTTT. Translation: CATSGGREVTDTQYF.

This clone was counted a single time. This rearrangement joins TRBV30 to TRBJ2-7; possible D gene TRBD1, 5 bases. Deletions cut 3 bases from V and 3 bases from J, with 12 bases between. Germline V gives CDR1 GTSNPN, CDR2 SVGIG (reference sequence). This CDR3 has 13 amino acids. The CDR3: CAWSGPGNYEQYF. Written as DNA, the CDR3 is TGTGCCTGGAGCGGGCCAGGGAACTACGAGCAGTACTTC.

This chain uses TRBV16 with TRBJ2-6; D remains ambiguous. The CDR3 runs 17 residues. Germline V gene sequence: CDR1 KGHSY, CDR2 FQNENV. V was cut by 2 bases and J by 0 bases, with 11 bases left in between. The CDR3 DNA reads as TGTGCCAGCAGCCAAAGCCCGGTCGGCTCTGGGGCCAACGTCCTGACTTTC. Protein sequence: CASSQSPVGSGANVLTF.

The chain has TRBV18 and TRBJ2-7; possible D gene TRBD2, 6 bases. The germline V gene has CDR1 KGHSH and CDR2 LQKENI. The CDR3 has 14 residues. Deletions cut 5 bases from V and 0 bases from J, with 11 bases between. The CDR3: CASSSTGSSYEQYF. The CDR3, as DNA: TGTGCCAGCTCATCAACCGGGAGCTCCTACGAGCAGTACTTC.

The gene calls are TRBV29-1 and TRBJ2-2; D gene uncertain. CDR1 and CDR2 (germline): SQVTM, ANQGSEA. This CDR3 comprises 12 residues. The V end was cut by 5 bases, the J end by 0 bases, with 4 bases between. This chain's CDR3 is CSVFSNTGELFF. For the CDR3, the DNA is TGCAGCGTTTTCTCGAACACCGGGGAGCTGTTTTTT.

CDR3 protein: CASSESTGGENEQYF. Here the CDR3 DNA reads TGCGCCAGCAGTGAGTCGACGGGAGGGGAGAACGAGCAGTACTTC. J is TRBJ2-7 and V is TRBV10-1, with 8 bases that match TRBD2. V trimming: 0 bases; J trimming: 5 bases; junction bases outside the gene matches: 6. The CDR3 runs to 15 residues. Looked up from germline, CDR1 is WNHNN and CDR2 is SYGVQD (reference sequence).

The J gene is TRBJ2-2, the V gene TRBV5-4; 7 nucleotides line up with TRBD1. CDR1 is SGHNT and CDR2 is YYREEE in the germline V gene (reference sequence). The trim removed 0 bases at V and 10 bases at J, leaving 6 bases unmatched. The CDR3 has 14 residues. The CDR3 DNA follows: TGTGCCAGCAGCTTGGAGTTAGACAGGGAGGAGCTGTTTTTT. Its translation is CASSLELDREELFF.

The table lists this clone with a count of one. V usage is TRBV9 and J usage is TRBJ2-7; D is uncertain. V was clipped by 7 bases and J by 3 bases, with 11 bases between them. Germline CDR1 SGDLS, CDR2 YYNGEE. The CDR3 spans 12 residues. CDR3 residues: CASGGTYYEQYF. The CDR3 DNA follows: TGTGCCAGCGGCGGCACCTACTACGAGCAGTACTTC. Full variable domain (rest looked up from reference TRBV9 and TRBJ2-7): DSGVTQTPKHLITATGQRVTLRCSPRSGDLSVYWYQQSLDQGLQFLIQYYNGEERAKGNILERFSAQQFPDLHSELNLSSLELGDSALYFCASGGTYYEQYFGPGTRLTVT.